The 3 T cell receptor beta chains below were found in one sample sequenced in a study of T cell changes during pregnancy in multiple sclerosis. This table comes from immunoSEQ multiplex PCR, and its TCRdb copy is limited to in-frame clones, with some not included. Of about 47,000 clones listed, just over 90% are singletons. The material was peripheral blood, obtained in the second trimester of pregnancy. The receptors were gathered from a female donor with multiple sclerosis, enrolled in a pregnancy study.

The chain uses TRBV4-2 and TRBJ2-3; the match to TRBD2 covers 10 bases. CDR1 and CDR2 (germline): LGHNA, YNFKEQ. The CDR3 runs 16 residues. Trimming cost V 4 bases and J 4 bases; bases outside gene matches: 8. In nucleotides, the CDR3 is TGTGCCAGCAGCCCTATAGCGGGAGGAGGTGCAGATACGCAGTATTTT. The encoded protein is CASSPIAGGGADTQYF.

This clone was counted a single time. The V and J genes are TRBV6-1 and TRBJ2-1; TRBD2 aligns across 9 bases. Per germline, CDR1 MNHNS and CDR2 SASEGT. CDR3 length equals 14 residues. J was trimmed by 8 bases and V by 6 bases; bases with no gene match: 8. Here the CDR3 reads CASRPGLASDEQFF. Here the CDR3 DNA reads TGTGCCAGCAGACCGGGACTAGCAAGCGATGAGCAGTTCTTC.

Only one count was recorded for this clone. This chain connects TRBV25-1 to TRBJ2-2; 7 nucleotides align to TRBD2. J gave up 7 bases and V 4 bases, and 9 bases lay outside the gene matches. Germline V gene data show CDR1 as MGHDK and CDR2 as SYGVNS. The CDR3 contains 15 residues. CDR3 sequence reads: CASSGLGGSIGELFF. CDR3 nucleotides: TGTGCCAGCAGTGGACTCGGCGGGAGTATCGGGGAGCTGTTTTTT.